This passage covers 29 T cell receptor beta chains from one sample sequenced in a study of blood T cell repertoires in COVID-19. Here immunoSEQ multiplex PCR was the method, and the copy in TCRdb shows in-frame clones only, minus some. This sample has around 170,000 clones, with 70% to 90% found just once. Sequencing input: peripheral blood. The receptor source for this set is a woman in her 70s with acute or convalescent COVID-19.

The chain has TRBV15 and TRBJ1-4, with D possibly matching TRBD1 (5 bases). This CDR3 contains 14 residues. The V and J ends lost 5 bases and 5 bases respectively, with 12 bases between them. CDR1 and CDR2 from the germline V gene are LNHNV and YYDKDF (reference sequence). The CDR3 protein is CATSAWGGNEKLFF. In nucleotides, the CDR3 is TGTGCCACCAGCGCTTGGGGGGGAAATGAAAAACTGTTTTTT.

The chain combines TRBV4-2 with TRBJ2-5; 8 bases are shared with TRBD2. This CDR3 comprises 15 residues. Trimming took 4 bases from V and 1 from J; bases not matched to a gene: 5. The germline V gene has CDR1 LGHNA and CDR2 YNFKEQ. CDR3 residues: CASSPSGLGQETQYF. CDR3 in DNA: TGTGCCAGCAGCCCCTCGGGACTAGGCCAAGAGACCCAGTACTTC.

The J gene is TRBJ1-2, the V gene TRBV19, with 8 nucleotides matching TRBD1. This CDR3 spans 13 amino acids. In germline, CDR1 is LNHDA, CDR2 SQIVND (reference sequence). V dropped 3 bases and J dropped 7; count of bases not matched to a gene: 4. CDR3 loop: CASSIQGASGYTF. In nucleotides, the CDR3 is TGTGCCAGTAGTATCCAGGGGGCGAGTGGCTACACCTTC.

The chain joins TRBV20-1 to TRBJ2-7, with 7 bases lining up with TRBD1. The CDR3 consists of 12 residues. Germline CDR1 DFQATT, CDR2 SNEGSKA (reference sequence). V was clipped by 3 bases and J by 3 bases; unmatched bases: 2. In nucleotides, the CDR3 is TGCAGTGCTAGTCGGACAGGCTACGAGCAGTACTTC. Its protein is CSASRTGYEQYF.

The CDR3, as DNA: TGTGCCAGCAGCTATTACCGGGGACTAGCGGGATTATCCGACTACGAGCAGTACTTC. The encoded protein is CASSYYRGLAGLSDYEQYF. This chain uses TRBV5-6 with TRBJ2-7, with TRBD2 matching over 13 bases. The CDR3 has 19 amino acids. Germline CDR1 SGHDT, CDR2 YYEEEE. Unmatched junction bases numbered 15, after V lost 3 bases and J lost 3 bases. Based on the CDR3 plus reference TRBV5-6 and TRBJ2-7, the full variable domain is DAGVTQSPTHLIKTRGQQVTLRCSPKSGHDTVSWYQQALGQGPQFIFQYYEEEERQRGNFPDRFSGHQFPNYSSELNVNALLLGDSALYLCASSYYRGLAGLSDYEQYFGPGTRLTVT.

The chain links TRBV10-1 to TRBJ1-2, with a weak D call TRBD1 (6 bases). The germline gives CDR1 WNHNN, CDR2 SYGVQD (reference sequence). This CDR3 contains 13 residues. The V and J ends lost 0 bases and 6 bases respectively, with 8 bases between them. CDR3 loop: CASSESSGDGYTF. The CDR3 region has the DNA TGCGCCAGCAGTGAGTCGTCAGGGGATGGCTACACCTTC.

The sample holds a few counts of this clone. The V and J genes are TRBV18 and TRBJ2-4; a weak D match, TRBD1 (7 bases). The CDR3 totals 13 residues. Germline CDR1 is KGHSH and CDR2 is LQKENI. V was shortened by 8 bases and J by 5 bases, with 13 bases between the two germline ends. The CDR3 nucleotides read TGTGCCAGCCGGAGGGACAGTGAAAACATTCAGTACTTC. Its protein product is CASRRDSENIQYF.

V usage is TRBV7-6 and J usage is TRBJ2-7; D not resolved. Germline V gene data show CDR1 as SGHVS and CDR2 as FNYEAQ. The CDR3 contains 15 residues. The V gene lost 4 bases and the J gene lost 5 bases, with 18 bases spanning the gap. CDR3 region: CASSSQPEQYNEQYF. The CDR3 bases are TGTGCCAGCAGCTCCCAACCGGAACAGTATAACGAGCAGTACTTC.

The chain recombines TRBV6-5 with TRBJ2-2, with TRBD2 matching over 8 bases. The V segment lost 6 bases and the J segment 5 bases; nucleotides outside the gene matches: 5. The germline V gene has CDR1 MNHEY and CDR2 SVGAGI. This CDR3 is built from 14 residues. The CDR3 coding sequence is TGTGCCAGCAGCCGTACTAGCGGTACCGGGGAGCTGTTTTTT. Protein sequence: CASSRTSGTGELFF.

The rearrangement uses TRBV11-2 and TRBJ1-4, with D possibly TRBD1 on 6 matching bases. The CDR3 sequence is 15 residues long. The V gene lost 5 bases and the J gene lost 8 bases, with 18 bases spanning the gap. Germline values: CDR1 SGHAT, CDR2 FQNNGV. The CDR3 loop reads CASSRATQGREKLFF. The CDR3 DNA reads TGTGCCAGCAGCCGCGCCACCCAGGGGCGGGAAAAACTGTTTTTT.

The CDR3 bases are TGCAGTGCTACAACAAGAGATACGCAGTATTTT. As protein: CSATTRDTQYF. The chain employs TRBV20-1 and TRBJ2-3; D is unclear. V lost 4 bases, J lost 5 bases, and 7 bases lay in between. The CDR3 has 11 amino acids. Per the germline V gene, CDR1 is DFQATT and CDR2 is SNEGSKA (reference sequence).

The CDR3 is CATSTGSGNQPQHF. The CDR3 DNA reads as TGTGCCACCAGCACTGGGAGTGGCAATCAGCCCCAGCATTTT. V gene TRBV15 combines with J gene TRBJ1-5; D unresolved. CDR3 length: 14 residues. From germline, CDR1 is LNHNV and CDR2 YYDKDF (reference sequence). Trimming stripped 4 bases from V and 2 bases from J, with 9 bases between.

This chain joins TRBV6-2 or TRBV6-3 and TRBJ2-7, with 10 bases lining up with TRBD2. Germline assignment: CDR1 MNHEY and CDR2 SVGEGT. Trimming removed 6 bases from V and 5 bases from J; junction bases left unmatched: 7. The CDR3 has 14 amino acids. In DNA, the CDR3 is TGTGCCAGCAGGCCTAGCGGGGGCAGCGACGAGCAGTACTTC. Protein product: CASRPSGGSDEQYF.

CDR3 protein: CASSQARGETEAFF. CDR3 in DNA: TGTGCCAGCAGCCAAGCTCGGGGGGAGACTGAAGCTTTCTTT. The chain is built from TRBV4-2 and TRBJ1-1, with TRBD1 as a possible D gene (5 bases). Trimming cost V 1 base and J 5 bases, with 11 bases left between them. The CDR3 has 14 amino acids. Germline lookup yields CDR1 LGHNA and CDR2 YNFKEQ.

The chain links TRBV7-8 to TRBJ1-5, with 9 bases lining up with TRBD1. This CDR3 has 15 residues. V trimming: 5 bases; J trimming: 4 bases; junction bases outside the gene matches: 6. Germline V gene data show CDR1 as SGHVS and CDR2 as FQNEAQ. As DNA, the CDR3 is TGTGCCAGCAGCCCCAGGGACAGGGAAAATCAGCCCCAGCATTTT. It encodes CASSPRDRENQPQHF.

Written as DNA, the CDR3 is TGTGCCAGCAGCTCCGGACAGGGTGGGGAGACCCAGTACTTC. It is translated as CASSSGQGGETQYF. The rearrangement uses TRBV7-9 and TRBJ2-5; TRBD1 aligns across 8 bases. CDR1 and CDR2 (germline): SEHNR, FQNEAQ (reference sequence). The CDR3 consists of 14 residues. V trimming: 4 bases; J trimming: 5 bases; junction bases outside the gene matches: 6.

The chain links TRBV30 to TRBJ2-1, with TRBD2 as a possible D gene (6 bases). Germline loops: CDR1 GTSNPN, CDR2 SVGIG (reference sequence). The CDR3 extends over 14 amino acids. Trimming removed 4 bases at V and 5 bases at J, with 15 bases between. The CDR3 here is CAWTPGLTNNEQFF. CDR3 sequence (DNA): TGTGCCTGGACCCCGGGACTTACTAACAATGAGCAGTTCTTC.

This sequence joins TRBV7-2 and TRBJ2-7; TRBD1 matches 10 bases. The CDR3 extends over 15 amino acids. V shed 6 bases and J 3 bases; nucleotides not matched to a gene: 8. Germline lookup yields CDR1 SGHTA and CDR2 FQGNSA. The CDR3 coding sequence is TGTGCCAGCAGAAACGGACAGGGGGGAATCTACGAGCAGTACTTC. Amino acids: CASRNGQGGIYEQYF.

This clone was seen more than once but under ten times. This chain joins TRBV6-5 and TRBJ1-2, with D possibly matching TRBD1 (5 bases). Germline V gives CDR1 MNHEY, CDR2 SVGAGI. V was clipped by 0 bases and J by 6 bases, with 17 bases between them. There are 16 residues in the CDR3. The CDR3 reads CASSYSQGYVRDGYTF. The CDR3 nucleotides read TGTGCCAGCAGTTACTCTCAGGGTTATGTTCGGGATGGCTACACCTTC.

The chain has TRBV18 and TRBJ2-7; 12 positions match TRBD2. Germline CDR1 KGHSH, CDR2 LQKENI. The V and J ends lost 3 bases and 3 bases, in that order; junction bases with no gene match: 0. The CDR3 is 14 residues long. The CDR3 sequence is CASSPGLAGYEQYF. CDR3 sequence (DNA): TGTGCCAGCTCACCGGGACTAGCGGGCTACGAGCAGTACTTC.

V is TRBV3-1 (or the pseudogene TRBV3-2) and J is TRBJ1-2, with D unclear. The CDR3 has 12 amino acids. Germline V CDR1 and CDR2: LGHDT, YNNKEL (reference sequence). Trimming removed 2 bases from V and 4 bases from J, with 5 bases in between. CDR3 residues: CASSQHGYGYTF. CDR3 nucleotide sequence: TGTGCCAGCAGCCAACACGGCTATGGCTACACCTTC.

The chain recombines TRBV12-3 or TRBV12-4 with TRBJ2-2, with D uncertain. The CDR3 extends over 11 amino acids. The V gene lost 5 bases and the J gene lost 7 bases, with 5 bases spanning the gap. The CDR3 DNA sequence: TGTGCCAGCAGTCCCTTCGGGGAGCTGTTTTTT. Translation: CASSPFGELFF.

This clone appeared once. The chain links TRBV7-8 to TRBJ1-2; TRBD1 agrees at 7 bases. This CDR3 comprises 13 residues. The V gene end was trimmed by 5 bases and the J gene end by 3 bases; junction bases not matched to a gene: 3. The V gene's germline CDR1 is SGHVS and CDR2 FQNEAQ. CDR3 coding DNA: TGTGCCAGCAGCCGACAGGGTGACTATGGCTACACCTTC. Translating it yields CASSRQGDYGYTF.

The chain has TRBV15 and TRBJ1-4; TRBD1 is a possible D gene (5 bases). CDR3 length: 14 amino acids. V shed 8 bases and J shed 0 bases, with 10 bases lying between them. CDR1 is LNHNV, CDR2 YYDKDF, per germline (reference sequence). CDR3 DNA: TGTGCCACCGCAGACAGAACAACTAATGAAAAACTGTTTTTT. It specifies CATADRTTNEKLFF.

This sequence joins TRBV15 and TRBJ1-1, with TRBD1 matching 7 bases. CDR3 length: 16 residues. The V gene end was trimmed by 3 bases and the J gene end by 1 base; junction bases not matched to a gene: 8. From germline, CDR1 is LNHNV and CDR2 YYDKDF (reference sequence). The CDR3 sequence: CATSSLPGQPNTEAFF. The CDR3 DNA follows: TGTGCCACCAGCAGCCTGCCGGGACAGCCGAACACTGAAGCTTTCTTT.

The genes are TRBV7-3 and TRBJ1-6; D might be TRBD1 (6 bases). The CDR3 consists of 15 residues. Germline CDR1 reads SGHTA; CDR2 reads FQGTGA. With 2 bases removed from V and 5 bases from J, the gap between germline ends came to 10 bases. CDR3 nucleotide sequence: TGTGCCAGCAGCTTAGCCGGGACAAATAATTCACCCCTCCACTTT. Translation: CASSLAGTNNSPLHF.

The V gene is TRBV2, the J gene TRBJ2-5, with 8 positions matching TRBD1. The germline V gene encodes CDR1 SNHLY and CDR2 FYNNEI. This CDR3 comprises 15 residues. V was clipped by 5 bases and J by 4 bases; unmatched bases: 9. The CDR3 sequence is CASSQDRVVGETQYF. The DNA of the CDR3 is TGTGCCAGCAGTCAGGACAGGGTTGTGGGAGAGACCCAGTACTTC.

V gene TRBV20-1 combines with J gene TRBJ2-6, with D unresolved. Per the germline V gene, CDR1 is DFQATT and CDR2 is SNEGSKA (reference sequence). This CDR3 has 11 amino acids. The ends were cut back, 6 bases at V and 4 bases at J, with 4 bases in the middle. CDR3 bases: TGCAGTGCAGCAGGGGCCAACGTCCTGACTTTC. It translates to CSAAGANVLTF.

The DNA of the CDR3 is TGCAGCGCAAAGCTAGCGGGAGAGAGCACCGGGGAGCTGTTTTTT. Residues: CSAKLAGESTGELFF. The chain is built from TRBV29-1 and TRBJ2-2; 10 bases align to TRBD2. Germline lookup yields CDR1 SQVTM and CDR2 ANQGSEA. The CDR3 has 15 residues. The ends lost 7 bases at V and 4 bases at J; junction bases unmatched: 9.